These T cell receptor beta chains were read from a single sample in a study of cytomegalovirus exposure and HLA in healthy donors. The method was immunoSEQ multiplex PCR; TCRdb's version includes in-frame clones alone and lacks a portion of them. Among fewer than 150,000 clones listed, over 65% were seen once. Sequencing was done on a sample of PBMCs. These receptors all stem from a man over 45 in good health and CMV-seronegative. Both conserved end residues are part of each CDR3. Clone size is given for some rows only: seen once, a few or many times, or a class if the clone is expanded.

v_gene: TRBV27; abundance: -; CDR3aa: CASSFWGRGQADTQYF
v_gene: TRBV7-2; abundance: -; CDR3aa: CASSRTGGAGANVLTF
v_gene: TRBV28; abundance: -; CDR3aa: CASRATGGSPAGGPPGELFF
v_gene: TRBV7-2; abundance: -; CDR3aa: CASSPRRGMSQPQHF
v_gene: TRBV4-3; abundance: few; CDR3aa: CASSQLSGRPNTGELFF
v_gene: TRBV19; abundance: -; CDR3aa: CASSTTGQSQPQHF
v_gene: TRBV6-5; abundance: -; CDR3aa: CASALTGGIQETQYF
v_gene: TRBV5-1; abundance: -; CDR3aa: CASSPGHGLYEQYF
v_gene: TRBV28; abundance: few; CDR3aa: CASRDRVGAEAFF
v_gene: TRBV7-9; abundance: -; CDR3aa: CASSSTVEAFF
v_gene: TRBV30; abundance: -; CDR3aa: CAWRSSRGNTGELFF
v_gene: TRBV28; abundance: -; CDR3aa: CASSWTVPPGELFF
v_gene: TRBV7-9; abundance: -; CDR3aa: CASSLGTVTWDGYTF
v_gene: TRBV27; abundance: -; CDR3aa: CASSWGPGGGYTF
v_gene: TRBV27; abundance: -; CDR3aa: CASRLVIYEQYF
v_gene: TRBV9; abundance: -; CDR3aa: CASSVGQGARNTEAFF
v_gene: TRBV5-1; abundance: -; CDR3aa: CASSLQSGRGYEQYF
v_gene: TRBV9; abundance: -; CDR3aa: CASSIEWTGSFTDTQYF
v_gene: TRBV9; abundance: -; CDR3aa: CASSEAGETNEKLFF
v_gene: TRBV13; abundance: -; CDR3aa: CASSLGQTTDTQYF
v_gene: TRBV30; abundance: -; CDR3aa: CARSVADSYEQYF
v_gene: TRBV5-4; abundance: once; CDR3aa: CASSLGGAGENEQFF
v_gene: TRBV19; abundance: few; CDR3aa: CASSHTRLAGGATGELFF
v_gene: TRBV27; abundance: -; CDR3aa: CASKEGGVGNTEAFF
v_gene: TRBV6-1; abundance: once; CDR3aa: CASSFAEGDGYTF
v_gene: TRBV7-3; abundance: few; CDR3aa: CASSLGQEDTEAFF
v_gene: TRBV7-9; abundance: -; CDR3aa: CASSSRAGGYNEQFF
v_gene: TRBV19; abundance: -; CDR3aa: CASSARTAQPQHF
v_gene: TRBV6-1; abundance: few; CDR3aa: CASRPDRGNYNEQFF
v_gene: TRBV6-1; abundance: -; CDR3aa: CASSALAALNTGELFF
v_gene: TRBV29-1; abundance: -; CDR3aa: CSVESSGRLDTGELFF
v_gene: TRBV20-1; abundance: -; CDR3aa: CSRQGEGGYTF
v_gene: TRBV7-8; abundance: -; CDR3aa: CASSLLTSGIRYEQYF